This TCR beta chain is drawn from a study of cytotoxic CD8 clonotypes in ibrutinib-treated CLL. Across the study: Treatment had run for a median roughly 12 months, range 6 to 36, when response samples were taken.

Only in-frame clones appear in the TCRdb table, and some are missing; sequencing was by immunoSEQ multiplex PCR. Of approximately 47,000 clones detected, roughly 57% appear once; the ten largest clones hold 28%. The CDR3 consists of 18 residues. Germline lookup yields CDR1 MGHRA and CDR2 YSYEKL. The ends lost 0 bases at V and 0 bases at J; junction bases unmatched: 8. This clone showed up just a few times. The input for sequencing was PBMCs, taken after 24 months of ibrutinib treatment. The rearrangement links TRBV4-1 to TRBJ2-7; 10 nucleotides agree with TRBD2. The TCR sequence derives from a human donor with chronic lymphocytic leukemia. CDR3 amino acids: CASSQDQASGGISYEQYF. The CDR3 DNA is TGCGCCAGCAGCCAAGATCAGGCTAGCGGGGGAATCTCCTACGAGCAGTACTTC.